One and the same sample provided the 8 T cell receptor beta chains below, sequenced in a study of OX40 agonist ivuxolimab in advanced cancers. The protocol was immunoSEQ multiplex PCR, while the TCRdb copy is restricted to in-frame clones and leaves out a portion. The sample includes tens of thousands of clones, about nine tenths seen only once; the top ten take around 1.8%. This specimen consisted of CD4+ or CD8+ T cells sorted from blood, obtained in a trial of the OX40 agonist ivuxolimab. The source of these receptors is an adult with an advanced solid tumor such as melanoma, head and neck, liver or kidney cancer.

The chain links TRBV14 to TRBJ2-2, with D tentatively TRBD1 (6 bases). CDR1 is SGHDN, CDR2 FVKESK, per germline. CDR3 length: 15 residues. V lost 4 bases and J 5 bases, leaving 14 bases between the germline ends. The CDR3 here is CASSLNQGSTGELFF. In DNA form, the CDR3 reads TGTGCCAGCAGCCTGAACCAGGGGTCAACCGGGGAGCTGTTTTTT.

This clone occurred a few times. The V gene is TRBV27, the J gene TRBJ1-2, with a possible D match to TRBD1 (5 bases). CDR3 size: 13 residues. Trimming took 6 bases from V and 4 from J, leaving 12 bases between them. Germline values: CDR1 MNHEY, CDR2 SMNVEV (reference sequence). The CDR3 DNA reads as TGTGCCAGCAGGGGGACGGACATCTATGGCTACACCTTC. It yields the protein CASRGTDIYGYTF.

The rearrangement uses TRBV29-1 and TRBJ1-2, with 7 bases fitting TRBD1. There are 13 residues in the CDR3. V was clipped by 7 bases and J by 9 bases; unmatched bases: 14. Germline-derived CDR1 and CDR2 are SQVTM and ANQGSEA. The CDR3 coding sequence is TGCAGCGCAGGGGACAGCCCTATGTCGAGCTACACCTTC. It codes for CSAGDSPMSSYTF.

This chain links TRBV19 with TRBJ2-7, with 10 positions matching TRBD2. V lost 5 bases and J lost 4; bases outside the gene matches: 8. CDR3 length equals 15 residues. The V gene's germline CDR1 is LNHDA and CDR2 SQIVND (reference sequence). Written as DNA, the CDR3 is TGTGCCAGTAGTGTCCTTCTAGCGGGAGCGTACGAGCAGTACTTC. Translated: CASSVLLAGAYEQYF.

This chain uses TRBV28 with TRBJ2-7, with TRBD2 matching 7 bases. V trimming: 2 bases; J trimming: 5 bases; junction bases outside the gene matches: 0. CDR3 length equals 12 residues. The germline gives CDR1 MDHEN, CDR2 SYDVKM. This CDR3 reads CASSLAGDEQYF. The CDR3 bases are TGTGCCAGCAGTTTAGCGGGAGACGAGCAGTACTTC.

The rearrangement uses TRBV28 and TRBJ2-2, with D possibly TRBD2 on 5 matching bases. CDR3 length equals 15 residues. Trimming cost V 3 bases and J 4 bases, with 12 bases left between them. Germline values: CDR1 MDHEN, CDR2 SYDVKM. This CDR3 is CASSFGGSSTGELFF. The CDR3 nucleotides read TGTGCCAGCAGTTTCGGAGGTTCGTCCACCGGGGAGCTGTTTTTT.

J is TRBJ2-3 and V is TRBV30, with D possibly being TRBD2 (6 bases). Trimming removed 2 bases from V and 2 bases from J, with 17 bases in between. The CDR3 sequence is 16 residues long. Germline V gene lookup returns CDR1 GTSNPN and CDR2 SVGIG (reference sequence). Here the CDR3 DNA reads TGTGCCTGGAGTCAGGGAGGAACAGGAGTCACAGATACGCAGTATTTT. It codes for CAWSQGGTGVTDTQYF.

The genes are TRBV6-6 and TRBJ2-5; 12 nucleotides align to TRBD1. J gave up 4 bases and V 6 bases, and 6 bases lay outside the gene matches. This CDR3 is built from 15 residues. Per germline, CDR1 MNHNY and CDR2 SVGAGI (reference sequence). DNA of the CDR3: TGTGCCAGCAGGAACCCGGGACAGGGGGCAGAGACCCAGTACTTC. Translating it yields CASRNPGQGAETQYF.